Here is one T cell receptor beta chain with its context. Per germline, CDR1 SGHDT and CDR2 YYEEEE. V shed 2 bases, J shed 6 bases, and the junction held 8 bases outside the gene matches. This CDR3 region has 15 residues. This sample is drawn from a study of blood T cell repertoires in COVID-19. The overall study: The analysed material was cDNA or gDNA that came from T cells, B-cell-depleted T cells, or PBMCs.

Data came from immunoSEQ multiplex PCR; TCRdb stores just in-frame clones and leaves some out. The profile shows around 130,000 clones, 80% to 85% of them singletons. Sequenced: peripheral blood. This chain joins TRBV5-6 and TRBJ2-3; 8 bases line up with TRBD1. The TCR comes from an elderly woman with acute or convalescent COVID-19. The CDR3 here is CASSFFQGASDTQYF. Written as DNA, the CDR3 is TGTGCCAGCAGCTTTTTCCAGGGGGCATCTGATACGCAGTATTTT. The variable domain in full, with the rest retrieved from reference TRBV5-6 and TRBJ2-3, is DAGVTQSPTHLIKTRGQQVTLRCSPKSGHDTVSWYQQALGQGPQFIFQYYEEEERQRGNFPDRFSGHQFPNYSSELNVNALLLGDSALYLCASSFFQGASDTQYFGPGTRLTVL.